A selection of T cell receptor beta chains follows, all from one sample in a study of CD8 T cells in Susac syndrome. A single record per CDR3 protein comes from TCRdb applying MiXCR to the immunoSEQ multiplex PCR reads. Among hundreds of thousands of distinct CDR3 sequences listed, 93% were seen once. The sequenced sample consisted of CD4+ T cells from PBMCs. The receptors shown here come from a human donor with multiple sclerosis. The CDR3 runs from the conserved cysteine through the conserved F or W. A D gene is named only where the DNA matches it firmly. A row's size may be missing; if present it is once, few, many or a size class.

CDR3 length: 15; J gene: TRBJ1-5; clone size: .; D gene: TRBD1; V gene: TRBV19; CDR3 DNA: TGTGCCACCACGATAGCAGGGGGAGGCAATCAGCCCCAGCATTTT; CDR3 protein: CATTIAGGGNQPQHF
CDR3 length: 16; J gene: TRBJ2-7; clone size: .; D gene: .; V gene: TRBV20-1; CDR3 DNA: TGCAGTGCTAGAGATGGAGGGGTCACCAGCTCCTACGAGCAGTACTTC; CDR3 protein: CSARDGGVTSSYEQYF
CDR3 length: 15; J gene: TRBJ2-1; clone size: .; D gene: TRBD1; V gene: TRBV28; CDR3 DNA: TGTGCCAGCAGCCCTTTACAGGGGCCCCTGTATGAGCAGTTCTTC; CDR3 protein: CASSPLQGPLYEQFF
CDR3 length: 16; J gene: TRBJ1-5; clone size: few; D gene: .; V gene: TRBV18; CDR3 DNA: TGTGCCAGCTCACCATTGGGTGGAGGCAGCAATCAGCCCCAGCATTTT; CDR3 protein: CASSPLGGGSNQPQHF
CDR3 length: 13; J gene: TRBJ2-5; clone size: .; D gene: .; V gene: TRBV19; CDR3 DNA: TGTGCCAGTAGTATAGAGGGACGGGAGACCCAGTACTTC; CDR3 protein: CASSIEGRETQYF
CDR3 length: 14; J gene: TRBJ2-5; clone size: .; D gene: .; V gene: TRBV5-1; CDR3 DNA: TGTGCCAGCAGCTTAGGGACGGGCCAAGAGACCCAGTACTTC; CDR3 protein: CASSLGTGQETQYF
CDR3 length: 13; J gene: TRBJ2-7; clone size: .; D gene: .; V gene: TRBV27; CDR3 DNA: TGTGCCAGCAGGAGGCAGTACCTCTACGAGCAGTACTTC; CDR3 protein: CASRRQYLYEQYF
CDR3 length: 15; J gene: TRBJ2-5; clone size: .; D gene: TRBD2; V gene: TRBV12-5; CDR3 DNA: TGTGCTAGTGGTTTGGTTATAGCGGGAGGAGAGACCCAGTACTTC; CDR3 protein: CASGLVIAGGETQYF
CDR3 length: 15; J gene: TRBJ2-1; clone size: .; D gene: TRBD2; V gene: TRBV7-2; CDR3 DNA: TGTGCCAGCAGCTTAGCTAGCGGGAGGTTTAATGAGCAGTTCTTC; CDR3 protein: CASSLASGRFNEQFF
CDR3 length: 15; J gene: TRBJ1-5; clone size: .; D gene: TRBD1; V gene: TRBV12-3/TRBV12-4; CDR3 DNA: TGTGCCAGCAGCCCGACAGGGAGTAGCAATCAGCCCCAGCATTTT; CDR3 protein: CASSPTGSSNQPQHF
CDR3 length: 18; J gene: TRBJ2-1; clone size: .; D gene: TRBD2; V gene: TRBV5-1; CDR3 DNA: TGCGCCAGCAGCCAACTGGGACTAGCGGGAAGCTCCTACAATGAGCAGTTCTTC; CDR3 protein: CASSQLGLAGSSYNEQFF